The 11 T cell receptor beta chains in this list originate from one sample, sequenced in a study of T-cell memory formation after mild COVID-19 (dated by TCRdb to the early 2020s). Library preparation was by 5' RACE. The sequencer listed for this sample is Illumina NovaSeq 6000. Through fastp at Q25 and MiXCR, TCRdb rebuilt clones from the public reads, retaining in-frame beta chains. Entries that share a CDR3 protein sequence are merged under the most common genes and DNA. In all, the sample holds 300,000 to 350,000 distinct CDR3 sequences, and around 13% of those were seen once. Of the sample, 22% falls within the top ten clones. The material sequenced was PBMCs or a T cell subset sorted from them (not recorded which). Receptor source: a man younger than 30 who had mild COVID-19 (a few samples of this study predate the infection). The sample titles of this study are shuffled in the database, so cell type and time point are left out; the donor was told from shared clones.

This clonotype has a handful of counts. The gene calls are TRBV2 and TRBJ2-1; D is unclear. CDR3 length equals 13 residues. The germline gives CDR1 SNHLY, CDR2 FYNNEI. V was clipped by 5 bases and J by 5 bases, with 10 bases between them. CDR3 sequence: CASSLPEDNEQFF. CDR3 DNA sequence: TGTGCCAGCAGTCTCCCCGAGGACAATGAGCAGTTCTTC.

This clonotype has a handful of counts. This chain connects TRBV2 to TRBJ1-4; D is uncertain. The CDR3 consists of 12 residues. Between the trimmed V and J ends, which lost 8 bases and 5 bases, there was a span of 9 bases. Germline CDR1 SNHLY, CDR2 FYNNEI. The DNA for the CDR3 is TGTGCCAGCGAAGGAGCGAATGAAAAACTGTTTTTT. Translating it yields CASEGANEKLFF. Drawing the rest from reference TRBV2 and TRBJ1-4, the complete variable domain is EPEVTQTPSHQVTQMGQEVILRCVPISNHLYFYWYRQILGQKVEFLVSFYNNEISEKSEIFDDQFSVERPDGSNFTLKIRSTKLEDSAMYFCASEGANEKLFFGSGTQLSVL.

The table lists this clonotype with a few counts. The V gene is TRBV9, the J gene TRBJ1-5; 9 bases map to TRBD1. V lost 2 bases and J lost 4; bases outside the gene matches: 1. This CDR3 region has 14 residues. The germline CDR1 and CDR2 sequences are SGDLS and YYNGEE. The CDR3 spells CASSVGTGNQPQHF. DNA of the CDR3: TGTGCCAGCAGCGTGGGGACAGGGAATCAGCCCCAGCATTTT.

This clonotype was seen only a few times. This chain connects TRBV5-1 to TRBJ2-1, with 9 bases lining up with TRBD2. The CDR3 loop spans 15 amino acids. Looked up from germline, CDR1 is SGHRS and CDR2 is YFSETQ. V shed 0 bases, J shed 8 bases, and the junction held 6 bases outside the gene matches. The CDR3 is CASSLGAGGGDEQFF. The CDR3 DNA sequence: TGCGCCAGCAGCTTGGGAGCGGGGGGTGGCGATGAGCAGTTCTTC.

This clonotype showed up just a few times. The CDR3 loop is CASSLLAGVNTDTQYF. CDR3 in DNA: TGTGCCAGCAGTCTACTAGCGGGGGTGAACACAGATACGCAGTATTTT. This chain uses TRBV6-6 with TRBJ2-3; 11 positions match TRBD2. The CDR3 contains 16 residues. Losses at the gene ends were 5 bases for V and 2 bases for J; bases not matched to a gene: 6. Germline CDR1 MNHNY, CDR2 SVGAGI (reference sequence).

This chain connects TRBV6-1 to TRBJ2-7; TRBD2 is a possible D gene (5 bases). V lost 1 base and J lost 5, with 15 bases in between. Germline V CDR1 and CDR2: MNHNS, SASEGT. CDR3 size: 15 residues. CDR3 DNA: TGTGCCAGCAGTGAAGTGGCCGGGGATTTCAACGAGCAGTACTTC. Protein product: CASSEVAGDFNEQYF.

As DNA, the CDR3 is TGCAGTGCGCCGGGACTCCGGGGGGATGAGCAGTTCTTC. Amino acid sequence: CSAPGLRGDEQFF. This chain connects TRBV20-1 to TRBJ2-1; 7 bases are shared with TRBD2. This CDR3 is built from 13 residues. V trimming: 6 bases; J trimming: 8 bases; junction bases outside the gene matches: 10. Germline V CDR1 and CDR2: DFQATT, SNEGSKA (reference sequence).

This clonotype was recorded at least ten times. The chain is built from TRBV7-2 and TRBJ1-2; D call uncertain. V lost 5 bases and J lost 3, with 10 bases in between. The CDR3 contains 13 residues. CDR1 and CDR2 (germline): SGHTA, FQGNSA. This chain's CDR3 is CASSPNEDYGYTF. CDR3 coding DNA: TGTGCCAGCAGCCCGAACGAGGACTATGGCTACACCTTC.

V and J are TRBV19 and TRBJ2-1; D is uncertain. Germline CDR1 and CDR2: LNHDA and SQIVND (reference sequence). This CDR3 has 12 amino acids. V was cut by 3 bases and J by 9 bases, with 9 bases left in between. The CDR3 DNA reads TGTGCCAGTAGTATCTTGGGGATTGAGCAGTTCTTC. It codes for CASSILGIEQFF.

With respect to this clonotype: Relative to the germline gene, one junction end is altered; a read error may explain this. The genes are TRBV12-3 or TRBV12-4 and TRBJ2-3; no firm D call. The CDR3 is made up of 12 amino acids. The CDR3 coding sequence is TGTGCCAGCAGTAGAAGCAGAGATACGCAGTATTTT. This codes for CASSRSRDTQYF.

This clonotype was seen a handful of times. This chain links TRBV12-5 with TRBJ2-7; D is possibly TRBD1 (5 bases). The CDR3 is made up of 14 amino acids. The V end lost 6 bases, the J end lost 0 bases, and 12 bases lay between the germline ends. The V gene's germline CDR1 is LGHNT and CDR2 FRNRAP. The CDR3 nucleotides read TGTGCTAGTGGCAAAGACAGAGACTCCTACGAGCAGTACTTC. Protein product: CASGKDRDSYEQYF.